This TCR beta chain was sequenced during a study of blood T cell repertoires in COVID-19. Study-wide context: The United States, Italy and Spain provided the acute and convalescent COVID-19 samples. From T cells, B-cell-depleted T cells, or PBMCs came the material, which was cDNA or gDNA.

Germline V gene data show CDR1 as MDHEN and CDR2 as SYDVKM. Trimming removed 5 bases from V and 5 bases from J; junction bases left unmatched: 8. This CDR3 is built from 14 residues. Methods used by the authors: Nucleated cell number was recorded as an estimate derived from reference gene primer amplification. Here immunoSEQ multiplex PCR was the method, and the copy in TCRdb shows in-frame clones only, minus some. The DNA gave D and trimming, while V, J and clone size come from that table. The data show about 160,000 clones, 90% to 95% seen once. V is TRBV28 and J is TRBJ2-5; 7 bases align to TRBD1. Sequencing input: peripheral blood. The sequence was collected from a woman between 45 and 60 years old with acute or convalescent COVID-19. The CDR3 coding sequence is TGTGCCAGCAGTACAACCGACAGGGTGGAGACCCAGTACTTC. It translates to CASSTTDRVETQYF. The full variable domain, its missing parts supplied by reference TRBV28 and TRBJ2-5, is DVKVTQSSRYLVKRTGEKVFLECVQDMDHENMFWYRQDPGLGLRLIYFSYDVKMKEKGDIPEGYSVSREKKERFSLILESASTNQTSMYLCASSTTDRVETQYFGPGTRLLVL.